The 7 T cell receptor beta chains listed next were all sequenced from one sample in a study of T-cell memory formation after mild COVID-19. Using its own MiXCR run on the 5' RACE reads, TCRdb lists one record per CDR3 protein. The repertoire consists of fewer than 150,000 distinct CDR3 sequences, with around 15% occurring once and the leading ten covering about 27%. The sample consisted of PBMCs or a T cell subset sorted from them (not recorded which). These receptors all stem from an adult woman who had mild COVID-19 (a few samples of this study predate the infection). Cell type and time point are not known.

The chain employs TRBV14 and TRBJ2-7; TRBD2 agrees at 8 bases. V shed 2 bases and J 0 bases; nucleotides not matched to a gene: 12. The CDR3 contains 18 residues. In germline, CDR1 is SGHDN, CDR2 FVKESK. This CDR3 reads CASSQKSSGPLFSYEQYF. In DNA, the CDR3 is TGTGCCAGCAGCCAAAAGTCTAGCGGGCCCTTATTCTCCTACGAGCAGTACTTC.

The chain employs TRBV10-3 and TRBJ2-3; 8 nucleotides line up with TRBD1. This CDR3 spans 12 amino acids. Germline CDR1 reads ENHRY; CDR2 reads SYGVKD. Germline trimming cut 8 bases from V and 5 bases from J; bases unmatched to any gene: 3. The CDR3 nucleotides are TGTGCCATCGGGACAGGTCAAGATACGCAGTATTTT. It is translated as CAIGTGQDTQYF.

The V gene is TRBV12-3 or TRBV12-4, the J gene TRBJ2-1; D is perhaps TRBD1 or TRBD2 (7 bases each). The CDR3 is made up of 18 amino acids. The ends were cut back, 7 bases at V and 7 bases at J, with 29 bases in the middle. The DNA for the CDR3 is TGTGCCAGCAACCCGGGCAGTCAGGGGGGGCTGTTTGTAAATGAGCAGTTCTTC. It codes for CASNPGSQGGLFVNEQFF.

This chain uses TRBV20-1 with TRBJ2-7, with 7 nucleotides matching TRBD2. The V gene end was trimmed by 2 bases and the J gene end by 10 bases; junction bases not matched to a gene: 11. This CDR3 region has 13 residues. Germline V gene data show CDR1 as DFQATT and CDR2 as SNEGSKA (reference sequence). The CDR3 is CSARKTSWKVQYF. CDR3 bases: TGCAGTGCTAGAAAGACTAGCTGGAAGGTTCAGTACTTC.

The rearrangement joins TRBV6-2 or TRBV6-3 to TRBJ2-1; possibly TRBD2 for D (6 bases). Looked up from germline, CDR1 is MNHEY and CDR2 is SVGEGT. CDR3 length: 13 residues. V was shortened by 2 bases and J by 6 bases, with 8 bases between the two germline ends. This CDR3 reads CASSYRDFNEQFF. The CDR3 bases are TGTGCCAGCAGTTACCGGGACTTCAATGAGCAGTTCTTC.

This CDR3 reads CASTPRTDTDTQYF. For the CDR3, the DNA is TGTGCCAGTACCCCCCGGACAGACACAGATACGCAGTATTTT. The chain is built from TRBV6-5 and TRBJ2-3; TRBD1 might be the D (6 bases). Looked up from germline, CDR1 is MNHEY and CDR2 is SVGAGI. V lost 9 bases and J lost 2, with 15 bases in between. This CDR3 has 14 amino acids.

This chain uses TRBV9 with TRBJ2-1, with D possibly TRBD1 on 6 matching bases. The CDR3 has 17 amino acids. The V end was cut by 3 bases, the J end by 8 bases, with 24 bases between. Germline values: CDR1 SGDLS, CDR2 YYNGEE. Here the CDR3 reads CASSAPRGLALTDEQFF. The DNA of the CDR3 is TGTGCCAGCAGCGCTCCGAGGGGGTTAGCGTTAACGGATGAGCAGTTCTTC.